This paragraph reports one T cell receptor beta chain. Germline loops: CDR1 LNHDA, CDR2 SQIVND (reference sequence). The CDR3 covers 19 residues. After removal of 3 bases from V and 2 bases from J, the junction contained 12 bases not matched to a gene. Libraries were prepared by immunoSEQ multiplex PCR; TCRdb keeps only in-frame clonotypes and omits some of them. The sample has 95,000 to 100,000 clones; 80% to 95% are singletons. This specimen belongs to a study of T cell changes during pregnancy in multiple sclerosis. The receptor's source is a female donor with multiple sclerosis, enrolled in a pregnancy study. V usage is TRBV19 and J usage is TRBJ2-1; the match to TRBD2 covers 11 bases. The specimen comprised peripheral blood, sampled in the second trimester of pregnancy. CDR3 nucleotide sequence: TGTGCCAGTAGTATGCCCCCAAACCCGGGACTAGCGGCCTACAATGAGCAGTTCTTC. Protein sequence: CASSMPPNPGLAAYNEQFF. The variable domain in full, completed from reference TRBV19 and TRBJ2-1, reads DGGITQSPKYLFRKEGQNVTLSCEQNLNHDAMYWYRQDPGQGLRLIYYSQIVNDFQKGDIAEGYSVSREKKESFPLTVTSAQKNPTAFYLCASSMPPNPGLAAYNEQFFGPGTRLTVL.